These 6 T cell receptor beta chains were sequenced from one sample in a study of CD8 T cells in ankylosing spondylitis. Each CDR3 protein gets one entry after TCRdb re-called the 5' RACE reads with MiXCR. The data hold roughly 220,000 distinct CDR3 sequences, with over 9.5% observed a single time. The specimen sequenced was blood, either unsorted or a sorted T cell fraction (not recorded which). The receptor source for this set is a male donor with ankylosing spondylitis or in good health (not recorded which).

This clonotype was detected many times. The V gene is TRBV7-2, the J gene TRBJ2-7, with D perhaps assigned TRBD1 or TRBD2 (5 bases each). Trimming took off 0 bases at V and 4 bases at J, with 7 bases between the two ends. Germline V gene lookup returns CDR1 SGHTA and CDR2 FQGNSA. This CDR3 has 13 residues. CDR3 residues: CASSLAGEYEQYF. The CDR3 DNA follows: TGTGCCAGCAGCTTAGCAGGGGAGTACGAGCAGTACTTC.

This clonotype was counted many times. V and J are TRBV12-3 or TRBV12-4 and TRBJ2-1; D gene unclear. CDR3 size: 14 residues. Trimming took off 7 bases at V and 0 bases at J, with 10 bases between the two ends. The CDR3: CASTTQSSYNEQFF. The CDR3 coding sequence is TGTGCCAGCACGACTCAGAGCTCCTACAATGAGCAGTTCTTC.

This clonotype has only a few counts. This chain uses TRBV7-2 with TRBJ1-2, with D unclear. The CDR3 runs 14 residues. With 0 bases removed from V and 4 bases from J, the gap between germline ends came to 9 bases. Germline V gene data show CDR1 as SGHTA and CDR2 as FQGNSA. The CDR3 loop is CASSLARQIYGYTF. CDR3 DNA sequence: TGTGCCAGCAGCTTAGCCCGTCAGATCTATGGCTACACCTTC.

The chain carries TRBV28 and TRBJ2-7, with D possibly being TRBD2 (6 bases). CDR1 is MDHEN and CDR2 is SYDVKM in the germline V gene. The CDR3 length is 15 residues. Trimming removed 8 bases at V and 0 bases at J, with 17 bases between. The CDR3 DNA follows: TGTGCCAGCCACGCGGAGGGCTTAAGCTCCTACGAGCAGTACTTC. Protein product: CASHAEGLSSYEQYF.

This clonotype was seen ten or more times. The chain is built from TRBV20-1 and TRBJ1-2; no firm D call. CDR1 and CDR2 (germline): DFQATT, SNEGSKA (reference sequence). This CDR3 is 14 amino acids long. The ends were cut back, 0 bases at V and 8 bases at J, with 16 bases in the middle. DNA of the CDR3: TGCAGTGCTAGAGATGCGGGGAAATTAGACGGCTACACCTTC. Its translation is CSARDAGKLDGYTF.

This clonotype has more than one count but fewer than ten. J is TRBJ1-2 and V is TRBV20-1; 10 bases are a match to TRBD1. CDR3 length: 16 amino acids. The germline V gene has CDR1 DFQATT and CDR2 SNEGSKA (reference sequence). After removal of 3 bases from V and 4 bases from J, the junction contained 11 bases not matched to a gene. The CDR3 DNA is TGCAGTGCTAGTCCCATAACCGGACAGGGGGGCTATGGCTACACCTTC. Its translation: CSASPITGQGGYGYTF.